Each of the 30 T cell receptor beta chains below was sequenced from the same sample in a study of blood T cell repertoires in COVID-19. TCRdb keeps only in-frame clones here, not all; method: immunoSEQ multiplex PCR. This repertoire shows about 340,000 clones, more than 85% found once; its top ten account for around a sixth. Specimen: PBMCs or T cells enriched from blood (not recorded which). Every receptor here comes from a woman in her twenties or thirties who had recovered from COVID-19.

The CDR3 spells CASMGQYSEKLFF. The CDR3 DNA follows: TGTGCCAGCATGGGGCAGTACTCAGAAAAACTGTTTTTT. V is TRBV6-5 and J is TRBJ1-4; D perhaps matches TRBD1 (5 bases). Trimming cost V 7 bases and J 8 bases, with 14 bases left between them. The CDR3 contains 13 residues. Germline CDR1 and CDR2: MNHEY and SVGAGI.

The chain uses TRBV28 and TRBJ1-4; D remains unclear. Germline V gene sequence: CDR1 MDHEN, CDR2 SYDVKM. Between the trimmed V and J ends, which lost 2 bases and 7 bases, there was a span of 11 bases. The CDR3 contains 14 residues. The CDR3 DNA reads as TGTGCCAGCAGTTTAGAGGGTTGGCGTGAAAAACTGTTTTTT. Its translation is CASSLEGWREKLFF.

V and J are TRBV11-3 and TRBJ1-4; TRBD1 might be the D (5 bases). The CDR3 loop spans 13 amino acids. Germline lookup yields CDR1 SGHNT and CDR2 YENEEA. The V end lost 5 bases, the J end lost 5 bases, and 9 bases lay between the germline ends. CDR3 nucleotides: TGTGCCAGCAGCGCCGGACAAAATGAAAAACTGTTTTTT. Protein sequence: CASSAGQNEKLFF. The variable domain in full, completed from reference TRBV11-3 and TRBJ1-4, reads EAGVVQSPRYKIIEKKQPVAFWCNPISGHNTLYWYLQNLGQGPELLIRYENEEAVDDSQLPKDRFSAERLKGVDSTLKIQPAELGDSAVYLCASSAGQNEKLFFGSGTQLSVL.

The chain joins TRBV11-3 to TRBJ2-7, with a weak D call TRBD2 (5 bases). The CDR3 consists of 14 residues. Germline CDR1 and CDR2: SGHNT and YENEEA. V was clipped by 3 bases and J by 0 bases, with 9 bases between them. CDR3 in DNA: TGTGCCAGCAGCTTTAGCGCCGCCTCCTACGAGCAGTACTTC. This encodes CASSFSAASYEQYF.

J is TRBJ1-3 and V is TRBV3-1 (or the pseudogene TRBV3-2); 7 nucleotides match TRBD1. Germline V lookup: CDR1 LGHDT, CDR2 YNNKEL (reference sequence). This CDR3 comprises 16 residues. V dropped 1 base and J dropped 5; count of bases not matched to a gene: 8. This chain's CDR3 is CASSQGPTGIRNTIYF. The CDR3 coding sequence is TGTGCCAGCAGCCAAGGGCCGACAGGGATCAGAAACACCATATATTTT.

This clone was seen a single time. The V call is TRBV5-8, the J call TRBJ1-1, with 9 bases matching TRBD1. Germline V CDR1 and CDR2: SGHTS, YDEGEE. The ends lost 1 base at V and 5 bases at J; junction bases unmatched: 6. The CDR3 is 15 amino acids. The CDR3 DNA reads TGTGCCAGCAGCTTGAGACAGGGGGTTGGTACTGAAGCTTTCTTT. Protein sequence: CASSLRQGVGTEAFF.

The CDR3 bases are TGTGCCAGCAGTCATCCCTGGGGGGGCGGGAGAGACACAGATACGCAGTATTTT. Amino acid sequence: CASSHPWGGGRDTDTQYF. V gene TRBV28 combines with J gene TRBJ2-3; D might be TRBD2 (7 bases). The germline V gene has CDR1 MDHEN and CDR2 SYDVKM. The CDR3 has 18 amino acids. With 5 bases removed from V and 2 bases from J, the gap between germline ends came to 23 bases.

This clone was recorded a few times. The V gene is TRBV28, the J gene TRBJ1-2; 9 bases match TRBD1. V dropped 10 bases and J dropped 5; count of bases not matched to a gene: 17. This CDR3 contains 16 residues. Germline assignment: CDR1 MDHEN and CDR2 SYDVKM. The CDR3 region is CATHDRDRDLFYGYTF. The CDR3 DNA sequence: TGTGCCACCCACGACCGGGACAGGGACCTCTTTTATGGCTACACCTTC.

The J gene is TRBJ2-2, the V gene TRBV28; D might be TRBD2 (5 bases). The germline V gene has CDR1 MDHEN and CDR2 SYDVKM. The CDR3 loop spans 15 amino acids. V was clipped by 2 bases and J by 6 bases, with 13 bases between them. The DNA for the CDR3 is TGTGCCAGCAGTTTACCGATAAAGAGGGCCGGGGAGCTGTTTTTT. Residues: CASSLPIKRAGELFF.

This clone has just one count. The V call is TRBV6-5, the J call TRBJ2-7; possibly TRBD2 for D (6 bases). This CDR3 is 14 amino acids long. The V and J ends lost 2 bases and 5 bases respectively, with 13 bases between them. The germline CDR1 and CDR2 sequences are MNHEY and SVGAGI. CDR3 nucleotides: TGTGCCAGCAGTTACCGAGGGTCGGGGGACGAGCAGTACTTC. Protein: CASSYRGSGDEQYF.

The J gene is TRBJ1-1, the V gene TRBV28; a possible D gene is TRBD1 (6 bases). The CDR3 consists of 16 residues. Germline lookup yields CDR1 MDHEN and CDR2 SYDVKM. The V and J ends lost 4 bases and 5 bases respectively, with 20 bases between them. Here the CDR3 DNA reads TGTGCCAGCAGTTCTTGGGGGCTGTCACTTGTGACTGAAGCTTTCTTT. It translates to CASSSWGLSLVTEAFF.

The chain is built from TRBV11-3 and TRBJ1-6; TRBD1 matches 7 bases. The ends lost 5 bases at V and 10 bases at J; junction bases unmatched: 8. CDR3 length equals 14 residues. Germline lookup yields CDR1 SGHNT and CDR2 YENEEA. CDR3 sequence reads: CASSRTTGTSPLHF. For the CDR3, the DNA is TGTGCCAGCAGCCGAACGACAGGGACCTCACCCCTCCACTTT. Drawing the rest from reference TRBV11-3 and TRBJ1-6, the complete variable domain is EAGVVQSPRYKIIEKKQPVAFWCNPISGHNTLYWYLQNLGQGPELLIRYENEEAVDDSQLPKDRFSAERLKGVDSTLKIQPAELGDSAVYLCASSRTTGTSPLHFGNGTRLTVT.

The chain joins TRBV27 to TRBJ1-5; D gene ambiguous. Trimming stripped 6 bases from V and 6 bases from J, with 12 bases between. This CDR3 region has 13 residues. CDR1 and CDR2 from the germline V gene are MNHEY and SMNVEV (reference sequence). As DNA, the CDR3 is TGTGCCAGCAGGCTGGGAGCAAGTCAGCCCCAGCATTTT. The encoded protein is CASRLGASQPQHF.

V gene TRBV9 combines with J gene TRBJ2-1; 7 nucleotides agree with TRBD2. This CDR3 has 13 residues. Germline-derived CDR1 and CDR2 are SGDLS and YYNGEE. V shed 3 bases, J shed 9 bases, and the junction held 6 bases outside the gene matches. The CDR3 nucleotides are TGTGCCAGCAGCGCCACTTGGGGGGGTGAGCAGTTCTTC. Translating gives CASSATWGGEQFF.

V is TRBV19 and J is TRBJ1-3; 8 bases match TRBD1. Germline loops: CDR1 LNHDA, CDR2 SQIVND (reference sequence). The CDR3 totals 17 residues. J was trimmed by 0 bases and V by 6 bases; bases with no gene match: 10. The CDR3 sequence: CASSTRDRSFSGNTIYF. The DNA for the CDR3 is TGTGCCAGTAGCACCCGGGACAGGAGCTTCTCTGGAAACACCATATATTTT.

V and J are TRBV30 and TRBJ1-3, with D maybe TRBD1 (5 bases). Germline CDR1 reads GTSNPN; CDR2 reads SVGIG (reference sequence). The CDR3 covers 16 residues. The V and J ends lost 2 bases and 4 bases respectively, with 18 bases between them. The CDR3 loop is CAWSPRQGRAGNTIYF. Written as DNA, the CDR3 is TGTGCCTGGAGTCCCCGGCAGGGAAGGGCAGGAAACACCATATATTTT.

V gene TRBV4-2 combines with J gene TRBJ1-2; D is perhaps TRBD1 (6 bases). Looked up from germline, CDR1 is LGHNA and CDR2 is YNFKEQ. The CDR3 totals 15 residues. V gave up 1 base and J gave up 7 bases, with 16 bases separating them. The chain's CDR3 is CASSQAMSRGFGYTF. In DNA, the CDR3 is TGTGCCAGCAGCCAAGCGATGAGCAGGGGCTTTGGCTACACCTTC.

The chain uses TRBV7-2 and TRBJ1-4, with D possibly matching TRBD1 (5 bases). Germline V CDR1 and CDR2: SGHTA, FQGNSA. V lost 3 bases to trimming and J lost 8 bases, with 16 bases between them. The CDR3 spans 15 residues. The CDR3 here is CASSFVSGISEKLFF. Written as DNA, the CDR3 is TGTGCCAGCAGCTTTGTATCAGGGATAAGCGAAAAACTGTTTTTT.

The chain has TRBV6-5 and TRBJ1-1; TRBD1 might be the D (6 bases). V gave up 5 bases and J gave up 1 base, with 11 bases separating them. The CDR3 is 14 amino acids. From germline, CDR1 is MNHEY and CDR2 SVGAGI. CDR3 coding DNA: TGTGCCAGCAGTACGTGGACAGCGAACACTGAAGCTTTCTTT. It yields the protein CASSTWTANTEAFF.

The chain combines TRBV2 with TRBJ1-5; D unclear. Trimming shortened V by 0 bases and J by 0 bases, and 3 bases separated the two germline ends. Per germline, CDR1 SNHLY and CDR2 FYNNEI. The CDR3 totals 14 residues. CDR3 amino acids: CASSEAYSNQPQHF. For the CDR3, the DNA is TGTGCCAGCAGTGAAGCCTATAGCAATCAGCCCCAGCATTTT.

The chain carries TRBV11-3 and TRBJ2-1, with a weak D call TRBD2 (6 bases). Germline V gene data show CDR1 as SGHNT and CDR2 as YENEEA. The CDR3 is 14 residues long. The ends were cut back, 1 base at V and 10 bases at J, with 14 bases in the middle. CDR3 sequence (DNA): TGTGCCAGCAGCTTAGGGTCCCAGAGCGGGGAGCAGTTCTTC. This gives the protein CASSLGSQSGEQFF.

The chain carries TRBV2 and TRBJ1-1; D unclear. The CDR3 has 14 amino acids. Germline V gene sequence: CDR1 SNHLY, CDR2 FYNNEI. V was shortened by 3 bases and J by 8 bases, with 16 bases between the two germline ends. CDR3 loop: CASSDRGTLSEAFF. CDR3 nucleotides: TGTGCCAGCAGTGACCGGGGAACGCTGTCCGAAGCTTTCTTT.

The rearrangement joins TRBV7-9 to TRBJ2-1; 7 bases match TRBD1. V was clipped by 3 bases and J by 2 bases; unmatched bases: 1. The germline gives CDR1 SEHNR, CDR2 FQNEAQ (reference sequence). The CDR3 loop spans 14 amino acids. The CDR3 loop is CASSFGQAYNEQFF. CDR3 nucleotide sequence: TGTGCCAGCAGCTTCGGACAGGCCTACAATGAGCAGTTCTTC.

The chain employs TRBV18 and TRBJ2-5; 9 bases line up with TRBD1. This CDR3 is built from 15 residues. The trim removed 5 bases at V and 5 bases at J, leaving 9 bases unmatched. CDR1 is KGHSH, CDR2 LQKENI, per germline. The CDR3 nucleotides are TGTGCCAGCTCAGCGAGCCCCGGACAGGGGGAGACCCAGTACTTC. This codes for CASSASPGQGETQYF.

The genes are TRBV7-6 and TRBJ1-4; D is perhaps TRBD1 (6 bases). Per the germline V gene, CDR1 is SGHVS and CDR2 is FNYEAQ. Trimming took off 1 base at V and 8 bases at J, with 14 bases between the two ends. The CDR3 consists of 15 residues. CDR3: CASSLVGVGGEKLFF. The CDR3 coding sequence is TGTGCCAGCAGCTTAGTAGGGGTAGGGGGAGAAAAACTGTTTTTT.

J is TRBJ1-3 and V is TRBV9; D may be TRBD1 (6 bases). This CDR3 contains 14 residues. Germline values: CDR1 SGDLS, CDR2 YYNGEE. Trimming took 0 bases from V and 4 from J, leaving 8 bases between them. DNA for the CDR3: TGTGCCAGCAGCGTAGAGGGGGAAGGAAACACCATATATTTT. It yields the protein CASSVEGEGNTIYF. The full variable domain, in which reference TRBV9 and TRBJ1-3 provide the parts outside the CDR3, is DSGVTQTPKHLITATGQRVTLRCSPRSGDLSVYWYQQSLDQGLQFLIQYYNGEERAKGNILERFSAQQFPDLHSELNLSSLELGDSALYFCASSVEGEGNTIYFGEGSWLTVV.

This chain joins TRBV5-6 and TRBJ1-2; a possible D gene is TRBD1 (6 bases). The germline CDR1 and CDR2 sequences are SGHDT and YYEEEE. This CDR3 has 13 residues. V shed 2 bases and J shed 2 bases, with 7 bases lying between them. CDR3 bases: TGTGCCAGCAGCTTTACAGGGAACTATGGCTACACCTTC. Encoded protein: CASSFTGNYGYTF.

J is TRBJ1-2 and V is TRBV10-3; TRBD1 matches 8 bases. V dropped 10 bases and J dropped 5; count of bases not matched to a gene: 9. Per germline, CDR1 ENHRY and CDR2 SYGVKD. This CDR3 contains 13 residues. The CDR3 spells CATDGTGRYGYTF. The CDR3 nucleotides are TGTGCCACCGACGGGACAGGTCGGTATGGCTACACCTTC.

This chain links TRBV7-2 with TRBJ2-2; the D gene is possibly TRBD1 (5 bases). The CDR3 is 15 residues long. V gave up 0 bases and J gave up 7 bases, with 12 bases separating them. The germline CDR1 and CDR2 sequences are SGHTA and FQGNSA. The CDR3, as DNA: TGTGCCAGCAGCTTAGCCCAGGGCTGGAACGGGGAGCTGTTTTTT. As protein: CASSLAQGWNGELFF.

The chain is built from TRBV28 and TRBJ2-2, with a weak D call TRBD2 (6 bases). The germline V gene has CDR1 MDHEN and CDR2 SYDVKM. V was clipped by 3 bases and J by 3 bases, with 26 bases between them. The CDR3 contains 20 residues. CDR3 nucleotides: TGTGCCAGCAGTTTCAGCAGGGTCCGGCGAATGAGGAGGGACACCGGGGAGCTGTTTTTT. It specifies CASSFSRVRRMRRDTGELFF.